This TCR beta chain was captured in a study of T cells in Graves' hyperthyroidism and ophthalmopathy. Turning to this clonotype: The antigen is undetermined.

General study findings and limits: Ophthalmopathy could be told apart from stable hyperthyroidism with a 13 V-J model. The model foresaw ophthalmopathy a median approximately 6.1 months prior to onset. Blood also carried most thyroid clonotypes expanded above 0.001.

Germline V gene lookup returns CDR1 SEHNR and CDR2 FQNEAQ (reference sequence). The CDR3 covers 11 residues. V lost 1 base and J lost 13; bases outside the gene matches: 4. Among the patients, aged 18 to 65, hyperthyroidism was newly diagnosed and had lasted under 2 months. Amplified TCR beta CDR3 regions came from RNA transcripts. HTBI primers were used for first-round RT-PCR of the TCR CDR3. TCRdb passed the multiplex PCR reads through MiXCR, listing each CDR3 protein once. The sample contains about 92,000 distinct CDR3 sequences, about half of which appear only once. The rearrangement joins TRBV7-9 to TRBJ2-7; 7 nucleotides align to TRBD1. The TCR comes from a woman in her 40s with Graves' hyperthyroidism. The sample comprised blood. CDR3 amino acids: CASSLGGGYYF. CDR3 DNA: TGTGCCAGCAGCTTAGGAGGGGGCTATTACTTC.